This TCR beta chain comes out of a study of cytomegalovirus exposure and HLA in healthy donors. Regarding the study as a whole: The authors later linked a missense DCLRE1C variant to TCR beta V- and J-gene trimming. Productive status was seen about 90% or about 30% of the time for most TCR beta V segments in an earlier analysis. Later work found most CMV-associated TCR beta chains apparently HLA-restricted.

Germline V gene data show CDR1 as SGHVS and CDR2 as FNYEAQ. With 5 bases removed from V and 0 bases from J, the gap between germline ends came to 16 bases. The CDR3 is 16 residues long. With respect to this clone: The antigen is undetermined.

Donors had nominal health at sampling but likely had unrecorded immune exposures. This PCR relied on a set of 60 Vbeta primers and 13 Jbeta primers. The table came from immunoSEQ multiplex PCR; TCRdb's copy has only in-frame clones and leaves some out. The sample consists of 150,000 to 200,000 clones, approximately 80% of them appearing once. The chain combines TRBV7-6 with TRBJ1-1; no definite D call. The TCR was taken from a male donor in good health and CMV-seropositive. The sample was PBMCs. The CDR3 spells CASSPENGWVNTEAFF. In DNA form, the CDR3 reads TGTGCCAGCAGCCCAGAGAACGGGTGGGTGAACACTGAAGCTTTCTTT.